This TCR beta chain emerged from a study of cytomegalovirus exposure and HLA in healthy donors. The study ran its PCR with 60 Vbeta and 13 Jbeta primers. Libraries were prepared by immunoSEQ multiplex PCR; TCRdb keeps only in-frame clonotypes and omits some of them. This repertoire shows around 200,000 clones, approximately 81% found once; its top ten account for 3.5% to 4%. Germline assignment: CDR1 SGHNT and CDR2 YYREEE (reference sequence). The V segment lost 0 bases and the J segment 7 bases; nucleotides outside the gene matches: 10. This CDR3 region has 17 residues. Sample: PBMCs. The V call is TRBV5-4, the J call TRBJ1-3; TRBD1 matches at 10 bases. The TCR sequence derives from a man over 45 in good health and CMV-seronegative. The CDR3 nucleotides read TGTGCCAGCAGCTTGGGCCTCGGGACAGGGGTCGGCAACACCATATATTTT. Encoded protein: CASSLGLGTGVGNTIYF.